This TCR beta chain was sequenced in a study of T-cell memory formation after mild COVID-19. Each CDR3 protein is one row after TCRdb ran MiXCR on the 5' RACE reads. The sample consists of about 560,000 distinct CDR3 sequences, about 20% of them appearing once. The sequence was obtained from an adult woman who had mild COVID-19 (a few samples of this study predate the infection). Cell type and time point are not known. The sample was PBMCs or a T cell subset sorted from them (not recorded which).

CDR3 residues: CASSLAPPGQGVVATYEQYF. Written as DNA, the CDR3 is TGCGCCAGCAGCTTGGCTCCGCCTGGACAGGGTGTGGTGGCAACCTACGAGCAGTACTTC. The chain uses TRBV5-1 and TRBJ2-7; 8 positions match TRBD1. The length of the CDR3 is 20 residues. V shed 0 bases and J 2 bases; nucleotides not matched to a gene: 19. Per germline, CDR1 SGHRS and CDR2 YFSETQ.